Following are 25 T cell receptor beta chains from one sample sequenced in a study of technical replicates of blood from a handful of donors. Profiled with immunoSEQ multiplex PCR; TCRdb holds only in-frame clones, not every one. This sample carries around 73,000 clones, 90% to 95% of them seen once, and the ten largest clones take roughly 4.5%. Input material: PBMCs. The receptors originated from a human donor in good health. Some clones in this sample may be carry-over from other donors' samples.

CDR3 DNA: TGTGCCAGCAGCTTGGAGGCAGGCAACTATGGCTACACCTTC. Residues: CASSLEAGNYGYTF. V and J are TRBV5-5 and TRBJ1-2; D uncertain. The CDR3 spans 14 residues. Germline CDR1 and CDR2: SGHKS and YYEKEE (reference sequence). Trimming removed 0 bases at V and 2 bases at J, with 8 bases between.

The count of this clone is one. The chain is built from TRBV4-1 and TRBJ2-3; 8 bases match TRBD2. CDR1 MGHRA and CDR2 YSYEKL come from the germline V gene. This CDR3 is 17 amino acids long. The V gene end was trimmed by 1 base and the J gene end by 10 bases; junction bases not matched to a gene: 16. CDR3 protein: CASSQVLAGVYRGSQYF. CDR3 bases: TGCGCCAGCAGCCAAGTCCTAGCGGGCGTTTATCGGGGATCGCAGTATTTT.

The chain combines TRBV7-9 with TRBJ2-3; no clear D. The length of the CDR3 is 13 residues. Trimming took 4 bases from V and 6 from J, leaving 11 bases between them. In germline, CDR1 is SEHNR, CDR2 FQNEAQ (reference sequence). The CDR3 nucleotides read TGTGCCAGCAGCTCTACCCCCCGCGATACGCAGTATTTT. Translated: CASSSTPRDTQYF.

The rearrangement links TRBV18 to TRBJ2-1, with TRBD2 matching over 13 bases. CDR3 length: 15 amino acids. Germline V CDR1 and CDR2: KGHSH, LQKENI. Trimming removed 3 bases from V and 4 bases from J; junction bases left unmatched: 0. CDR3 DNA sequence: TGTGCCAGCTCACCGGGACTAGCGGGGTACAATGAGCAGTTCTTC. It translates to CASSPGLAGYNEQFF.

The gene calls are TRBV4-3 and TRBJ1-2; 8 bases match TRBD1. This CDR3 is built from 16 residues. CDR1 is LGHNA and CDR2 is YSLEER in the germline V gene. Germline trimming cut 2 bases from V and 7 bases from J; bases unmatched to any gene: 12. CDR3 nucleotide sequence: TGCGCCAGCAGCCAATCGCCGACAGGGGCCTCGGTTGGCTACACCTTC. Amino acids: CASSQSPTGASVGYTF.

This chain joins TRBV7-6 and TRBJ1-2; maybe TRBD1 (5 bases). CDR3 size: 15 residues. The V gene lost 6 bases and the J gene lost 8 bases, with 22 bases spanning the gap. CDR1 and CDR2 from the germline V gene are SGHVS and FNYEAQ. CDR3 residues: CASRNARGHSDGYTF. CDR3 DNA sequence: TGTGCCAGCAGGAATGCCCGAGGACATTCTGACGGCTACACCTTC.

This clone was picked up one time. The rearrangement links TRBV19 to TRBJ2-2; 11 bases align to TRBD2. The CDR3 has 16 amino acids. The junction had 7 bases not matched to a gene; V was cut back by 6 bases and J by 4 bases. The V gene's germline CDR1 is LNHDA and CDR2 SQIVND (reference sequence). The CDR3 DNA sequence: TGTGCCAGTAGACCTCCGGGACTAGCGGTCACCGGGGAGCTGTTTTTT. Protein product: CASRPPGLAVTGELFF. The full variable domain, its missing parts supplied by reference TRBV19 and TRBJ2-2, is DGGITQSPKYLFRKEGQNVTLSCEQNLNHDAMYWYRQDPGQGLRLIYYSQIVNDFQKGDIAEGYSVSREKKESFPLTVTSAQKNPTAFYLCASRPPGLAVTGELFFGEGSRLTVL.

This clone appeared a few times. The CDR3 sequence: CASSPDRGWTEAFF. CDR3 in DNA: TGTGCCAGCTCACCTGACAGGGGGTGGACTGAAGCTTTCTTT. The chain uses TRBV18 and TRBJ1-1, with 9 bases aligning to TRBD1. The CDR3 is 14 residues long. V was pared by 3 bases and J by 5 bases, with 4 bases of the junction left unmatched. The germline V gene encodes CDR1 KGHSH and CDR2 LQKENI.

The CDR3 reads CASSLVQGWNEQFF. The CDR3 nucleotides are TGTGCCAGCAGCTTAGTCCAGGGATGGAATGAGCAGTTCTTC. This rearrangement joins TRBV7-3 to TRBJ2-1, with D maybe TRBD1 (5 bases). Germline CDR1 is SGHTA and CDR2 is FQGTGA. The CDR3 is 14 residues long. Trimming left V 2 bases short and J 7 bases short, with 12 bases between.

The chain recombines TRBV9 with TRBJ2-1; 10 bases match TRBD2. The CDR3 totals 16 residues. Germline V gives CDR1 SGDLS, CDR2 YYNGEE. The V gene end was trimmed by 4 bases and the J gene end by 4 bases; junction bases not matched to a gene: 8. CDR3 nucleotide sequence: TGTGCCAGCAGCCTGGTCTGGACTAGCGGTTACAATGAGCAGTTCTTC. It translates to CASSLVWTSGYNEQFF. The full variable domain, its missing parts supplied by reference TRBV9 and TRBJ2-1, is DSGVTQTPKHLITATGQRVTLRCSPRSGDLSVYWYQQSLDQGLQFLIQYYNGEERAKGNILERFSAQQFPDLHSELNLSSLELGDSALYFCASSLVWTSGYNEQFFGPGTRLTVL.

The V and J genes are TRBV7-2 and TRBJ1-2, with a weak D call TRBD1 (5 bases). Germline V gene sequence: CDR1 SGHTA, CDR2 FQGNSA. The CDR3 consists of 14 residues. V lost 4 bases and J lost 5, with 14 bases in between. The CDR3 nucleotides are TGTGCCAGCAGCTCGGAGCGGGGCGGGTATGGCTACACCTTC. Amino acid sequence: CASSSERGGYGYTF.

The gene calls are TRBV2 and TRBJ2-7; 11 bases are shared with TRBD1. Unmatched junction bases numbered 10, after V lost 5 bases and J lost 7 bases. This CDR3 region has 15 residues. The V gene's germline CDR1 is SNHLY and CDR2 FYNNEI. CDR3 in DNA: TGTGCCAGCAGTACGGACAGGGGGCGAGCTAGGGAGCAGTACTTC. This translates into CASSTDRGRAREQYF. The whole variable domain, remainder taken from reference TRBV2 and TRBJ2-7, is EPEVTQTPSHQVTQMGQEVILRCVPISNHLYFYWYRQILGQKVEFLVSFYNNEISEKSEIFDDQFSVERPDGSNFTLKIRSTKLEDSAMYFCASSTDRGRAREQYFGPGTRLTVT.

The rearrangement joins TRBV5-1 to TRBJ2-3, with a weak D call TRBD2 (5 bases). CDR1 is SGHRS, CDR2 YFSETQ, per germline. Trimming removed 4 bases from V and 6 bases from J, with 18 bases in between. CDR3 length: 15 residues. The CDR3 protein is CASSATSIETDTQYF. Written as DNA, the CDR3 is TGCGCCAGCAGCGCCACTAGTATCGAAACGGATACGCAGTATTTT.

V is TRBV7-2 and J is TRBJ1-2; the match to TRBD1 covers 10 bases. The CDR3 has 15 residues. The trim removed 1 base at V and 4 bases at J, leaving 3 bases unmatched. From germline, CDR1 is SGHTA and CDR2 FQGNSA. CDR3 coding DNA: TGTGCCAGCAGCTTAGGGACAGGGGGTTTCTATGGCTACACCTTC. Protein sequence: CASSLGTGGFYGYTF. Based on the CDR3 plus reference TRBV7-2 and TRBJ1-2, the full variable domain is GAGVSQSPSNKVTEKGKDVELRCDPISGHTALYWYRQSLGQGLEFLIYFQGNSAPDKSGLPSDRFSAERTGGSVSTLTIQRTQQEDSAVYLCASSLGTGGFYGYTFGSGTRLTVV.

This clone has only one observation. The chain combines TRBV28 with TRBJ2-7; D is possibly TRBD2 (6 bases). From germline, CDR1 is MDHEN and CDR2 SYDVKM. CDR3 length equals 13 residues. V gave up 8 bases and J gave up 7 bases, with 18 bases separating them. The chain's CDR3 is CASANWRGGEQYF. The CDR3 coding sequence is TGTGCCAGCGCGAATTGGCGGGGTGGAGAGCAGTACTTC.

This rearrangement joins TRBV5-4 to TRBJ2-5; TRBD2 might be the D (5 bases). The CDR3 runs 13 residues. Germline lookup yields CDR1 SGHNT and CDR2 YYREEE (reference sequence). With 0 bases removed from V and 5 bases from J, the gap between germline ends came to 8 bases. CDR3 in DNA: TGTGCCAGCAGCTTGGGAGGGCGGGAGACCCAGTACTTC. As protein: CASSLGGRETQYF.

The chain carries TRBV4-1 and TRBJ1-2; 9 positions match TRBD1. Per germline, CDR1 MGHRA and CDR2 YSYEKL. V gave up 1 base and J gave up 2 bases; unmatched junction bases: 8. The CDR3 spans 17 residues. CDR3 amino acids: CASSQVLDRGLNYGYTF. The CDR3 region has the DNA TGCGCCAGCAGCCAAGTTTTGGACAGGGGTCTAAACTATGGCTACACCTTC.

The chain is built from TRBV27 and TRBJ2-1; D is perhaps TRBD2 (6 bases). Trimming stripped 7 bases from V and 8 bases from J, with 24 bases between. The germline V gene has CDR1 MNHEY and CDR2 SMNVEV (reference sequence). This CDR3 spans 16 amino acids. CDR3 DNA sequence: TGTGCCAGCACCCGGGGATTGGGGCTAGCGCGGCATGAGCAGTTCTTC. This translates into CASTRGLGLARHEQFF.

This chain connects TRBV7-2 to TRBJ2-1; D uncertain. CDR1 and CDR2 (germline): SGHTA, FQGNSA. The CDR3 consists of 13 residues. Trimming stripped 2 bases from V and 4 bases from J, with 6 bases between. The CDR3 sequence: CASSLRRYNEQFF. The CDR3, as DNA: TGTGCCAGCAGCTTACGGAGATACAATGAGCAGTTCTTC.

The rearrangement uses TRBV6-1 and TRBJ2-1; 11 nucleotides match TRBD1. V was clipped by 4 bases and J by 1 base; unmatched bases: 3. There are 16 residues in the CDR3. Germline loops: CDR1 MNHNS, CDR2 SASEGT. The CDR3 nucleotides are TGTGCCAGCAGTGGAGGACAGGGGGCATCCTACAATGAGCAGTTCTTC. As protein: CASSGGQGASYNEQFF.

This clone was seen more than once but under ten times. J is TRBJ2-7 and V is TRBV4-3, with 7 bases identical to TRBD1. This CDR3 comprises 17 residues. Germline V gene sequence: CDR1 LGHNA, CDR2 YSLEER. V gave up 4 bases and J gave up 1 base; unmatched junction bases: 13. The CDR3 DNA reads TGCGCCAGCAGCCCAGGGACAGCGTCTAGCCGATCCTACGAGCAGTACTTC. Translation gives CASSPGTASSRSYEQYF.

This chain joins TRBV4-1 and TRBJ1-2, with TRBD1 identical over 9 bases. V trimming: 1 base; J trimming: 2 bases; junction bases outside the gene matches: 2. The CDR3 has 15 residues. Germline V lookup: CDR1 MGHRA, CDR2 YSYEKL. The CDR3 here is CASSQVGQGNYGYTF. CDR3 nucleotide sequence: TGCGCCAGCAGCCAAGTTGGACAGGGGAACTATGGCTACACCTTC.

V gene TRBV30 combines with J gene TRBJ2-1, with D possibly TRBD2 on 7 matching bases. Per germline, CDR1 GTSNPN and CDR2 SVGIG (reference sequence). V was cut by 5 bases and J by 8 bases, with 13 bases left in between. This CDR3 region has 12 residues. The CDR3 sequence: CAWGGRGDEQFF. CDR3 in DNA: TGTGCCTGGGGGGGCCGGGGGGATGAGCAGTTCTTC.

The chain employs TRBV19 and TRBJ1-1, with 7 nucleotides matching TRBD1. The CDR3 is 17 residues long. V dropped 6 bases and J dropped 4; count of bases not matched to a gene: 17. CDR1 is LNHDA, CDR2 SQIVND, per germline (reference sequence). The CDR3: CASSHPPRKQGSTEAFF. The CDR3, as DNA: TGTGCCAGTAGCCATCCCCCCAGGAAACAGGGGAGCACTGAAGCTTTCTTT.

This chain uses TRBV4-3 with TRBJ2-5; D is ambiguous. V was clipped by 0 bases and J by 3 bases, with 11 bases between them. Per germline, CDR1 LGHNA and CDR2 YSLEER. There are 15 residues in the CDR3. CDR3 sequence reads: CASSQDLWQKETQYF. For the CDR3, the DNA is TGCGCCAGCAGCCAAGATCTGTGGCAGAAAGAGACCCAGTACTTC.